The rows below give T cell receptor beta chains drawn from one sample of a study of shared clonotypes between healthy human individuals. Measured with immunoSEQ multiplex PCR; TCRdb has only the in-frame clones, and not every one. The top ten hold 1.1% of the sample, which has millions of clones, 85% to 95% seen once. The sequenced material came from naive CD8+ T cells sorted from blood. These receptors originate from a man aged 18 to 29 in good health. CDR3s include the opening cysteine and the closing phenylalanine or tryptophan. Fields, in order: CDR3 length, J gene, D gene, clone size, V gene, CDR3 protein, CDR3 DNA. A D gene is named only where the DNA matches it firmly. For some rows the clone size is stated as once, few or many, or as a class when expanded; others skip it.

15 | TRBJ2-3 | . | . | TRBV30 | CAWSVLGSPTDTQYF | TGTGCCTGGAGTGTATTGGGCAGTCCCACAGATACGCAGTATTTT
14 | TRBJ1-4 | TRBD1 | . | TRBV6-6 | CASSPAGDSEKLFF | TGTGCCAGCAGTCCCGCGGGGGACAGTGAAAAACTGTTTTTT
16 | TRBJ2-3 | . | . | TRBV4-1 | CASSQAGGPSTDTQYF | TGCGCCAGCAGCCAAGCGGGGGGCCCTAGCACAGATACGCAGTATTTT
15 | TRBJ1-2 | . | . | TRBV6-5 | CASSQDDRLLYGYTF | TGTGCCAGCAGCCAGGACGACAGACTGCTCTATGGCTACACCTTC
15 | TRBJ2-1 | . | . | TRBV5-4 | CASSPTLGILHEQFF | TGTGCCAGCAGCCCCACTTTAGGGATCTTACATGAGCAGTTCTTC
11 | TRBJ2-1 | . | . | TRBV12-5 | CAILTGSEQFF | TGTGCTATCTTAACAGGGAGTGAGCAGTTCTTC
15 | TRBJ1-1 | . | once | TRBV5-6 | CASSTHREQDTEAFF | TGTGCCAGCAGCACCCACAGGGAGCAGGACACTGAAGCTTTCTTT
17 | TRBJ2-3 | TRBD2 | . | TRBV7-6 | CASSPTAGGPFTDTQYF | TGTGCCAGCAGCCCGACTGCGGGAGGGCCCTTCACAGATACGCAGTATTTT
14 | TRBJ1-2 | . | . | TRBV6-5 | CASRRDKVNYGYTF | TGTGCCAGCAGGCGGGACAAGGTTAACTATGGCTACACCTTC
15 | TRBJ1-1 | TRBD1 | . | TRBV19 | CASSSPTGPNTEAFF | TGTGCCAGTAGTTCGCCGACAGGGCCGAACACTGAAGCTTTCTTT
12 | TRBJ2-7 | . | . | TRBV30 | CAWSVGSYEQYF | TGTGCCTGGAGTGTGGGCAGCTACGAGCAGTACTTC
18 | TRBJ2-1 | TRBD2 | . | TRBV4-3 | CASSPRLAEPQYYNEQFF | TGCGCCAGCAGCCCCCGACTAGCGGAGCCCCAGTATTACAATGAGCAGTTCTTC
15 | TRBJ2-7 | . | once | TRBV2 | CASSEGGLAMGEQYF | TGTGCCAGCAGTGAAGGAGGGCTAGCGATGGGCGAGCAGTACTTC
17 | TRBJ2-1 | TRBD2 | . | TRBV6-1 | CASSEALVGTSSNEQFF | TGTGCCAGCAGTGAAGCGCTAGTGGGGACTAGCTCCAATGAGCAGTTCTTC
19 | TRBJ1-5 | . | . | TRBV7-6 | CASSPLAGDASYSNQPQHF | TGTGCCAGCAGCCCCTTAGCCGGGGACGCTTCCTATAGCAATCAGCCCCAGCATTTT
13 | TRBJ1-2 | TRBD1 | . | TRBV7-9 | CASSSKTGDGYTF | TGTGCCAGCAGCTCTAAAACAGGGGACGGCTACACCTTC
13 | TRBJ2-7 | . | . | TRBV5-4 | CASSPGHSYEQYF | TGTGCCAGCAGCCCGGGACATTCCTACGAGCAGTACTTC
15 | TRBJ2-7 | . | . | TRBV6-1 | CASSEVAADYYEQYF | TGTGCCAGCAGTGAAGTAGCAGCTGACTACTACGAGCAGTACTTC
15 | TRBJ2-7 | . | . | TRBV4-1 | CASSQVFVTYDEQYF | TGCGCCAGCAGCCAAGTCTTTGTAACCTACGATGAGCAGTACTTC
14 | TRBJ1-5 | . | . | TRBV13 | CASSLGGGWQPQHF | TGTGCCAGCAGCTTAGGAGGGGGATGGCAGCCCCAGCATTTT
18 | TRBJ2-5 | TRBD2 | . | TRBV11-2 | CASSLRTSGRVPQETQYF | TGTGCCAGCAGCTTGAGGACTAGCGGGAGGGTCCCCCAAGAGACCCAGTACTTC
15 | TRBJ2-2 | . | . | TRBV27 | CASSLGTSNTGELFF | TGTGCCAGCAGTTTAGGGACTTCTAACACCGGGGAGCTGTTTTTT
13 | TRBJ1-1 | . | . | TRBV19 | CASSRGGNTEAFF | TGTGCCAGTAGTAGGGGCGGGAACACTGAAGCTTTCTTT
16 | TRBJ2-1 | . | . | TRBV29-1 | CSVEDPGARSYNEQFF | TGCAGCGTTGAAGATCCAGGGGCTAGGTCCTACAATGAGCAGTTCTTC
14 | TRBJ2-7 | TRBD1 | . | TRBV5-4 | CASSHPDRAYEQYF | TGTGCCAGCAGCCATCCAGACAGGGCCTACGAGCAGTACTTC
15 | TRBJ1-5 | TRBD1 | . | TRBV6-6 | CASSPERTGAQPQHF | TGTGCCAGCAGCCCGGAACGGACAGGGGCTCAGCCCCAGCATTTT
16 | TRBJ2-7 | . | . | TRBV4-3 | CASSPGTALSSYEQYF | TGCGCCAGCAGCCCAGGGACGGCCCTGAGCTCCTACGAGCAGTACTTC
17 | TRBJ2-2 | . | . | TRBV9 | CASSVNWAEGSTGELFF | TGTGCCAGCAGCGTAAATTGGGCGGAGGGGAGCACCGGGGAGCTGTTTTTT
14 | TRBJ2-7 | TRBD2 | . | TRBV5-5 | CASSLGGSLHEQYF | TGTGCCAGCAGCTTGGGCGGGAGCCTACACGAGCAGTACTTC
12 | TRBJ2-2 | . | . | TRBV30 | CAWEGEPGELFF | TGTGCCTGGGAGGGGGAGCCCGGGGAGCTGTTTTTT
15 | TRBJ1-1 | . | . | TRBV6-1 | CASRLQGDLNTEAFF | TGTGCCAGCAGACTTCAGGGCGATCTGAACACTGAAGCTTTCTTT
13 | TRBJ1-2 | TRBD1 | once | TRBV7-3 | CASSPGQEDGYTF | TGTGCCAGCAGCCCCGGACAGGAGGATGGCTACACCTTC
14 | TRBJ2-5 | . | once | TRBV7-9 | CASSQDLRVGTQYF | TGTGCCAGCAGCCAGGATCTTCGGGTTGGGACCCAGTACTTC
13 | TRBJ2-5 | TRBD1 | once | TRBV6-1 | CASRQGIQETQYF | TGTGCCAGCAGACAGGGGATCCAAGAGACCCAGTACTTC
15 | TRBJ2-7 | TRBD2 | once | TRBV4-1 | CASSLERELSYEQYF | TGCGCCAGCAGCCTTGAGCGGGAGTTATCCTACGAGCAGTACTTC
19 | TRBJ2-7 | TRBD1 | . | TRBV18 | CASSPGTGSWEVTPYEQYF | TGTGCCAGCTCACCAGGGACAGGGAGCTGGGAGGTCACGCCCTACGAGCAGTACTTC
15 | TRBJ2-2 | . | . | TRBV13 | CASSWTGRGTGELFF | TGTGCCAGCAGCTGGACAGGGAGGGGAACCGGGGAGCTGTTTTTT
16 | TRBJ1-1 | . | . | TRBV2 | CASSLNRDPLNTEAFF | TGTGCCAGCAGCCTAAACCGGGACCCTCTGAACACTGAAGCTTTCTTT
14 | TRBJ1-6 | . | . | TRBV9 | CASSVSGEGSPLHF | TGTGCCAGCAGCGTTTCAGGGGAAGGTTCACCCCTCCACTTT
13 | TRBJ1-1 | . | . | TRBV10-2 | CASSATENTEAFF | TGCGCCAGCAGCGCGACAGAGAACACTGAAGCTTTCTTT
13 | TRBJ1-2 | . | . | TRBV19 | CASSPGVANGYTF | TGTGCCAGTAGCCCCGGGGTTGCTAATGGCTACACCTTC
12 | TRBJ2-7 | . | . | TRBV7-9 | CASSYQNYEQYF | TGTGCCAGCAGCTACCAGAACTACGAGCAGTACTTC
17 | TRBJ2-2 | TRBD2 | . | TRBV27 | CASSVDWPREGTGELFF | TGTGCCAGCAGTGTTGATTGGCCCAGGGAGGGCACCGGGGAGCTGTTTTTT
15 | TRBJ2-7 | TRBD2 | . | TRBV9 | CASSVGLAGDYEQYF | TGTGCCAGCAGCGTAGGTTTAGCGGGGGACTACGAGCAGTACTTC
15 | TRBJ2-5 | TRBD1 | . | TRBV6-5 | CASSTTQGVGETQYF | TGTGCCAGCAGTACGACCCAGGGGGTGGGAGAGACCCAGTACTTC
12 | TRBJ2-7 | . | . | TRBV7-9 | CASSPGSYEQYF | TGTGCCAGCAGCCCAGGCTCCTACGAGCAGTACTTC